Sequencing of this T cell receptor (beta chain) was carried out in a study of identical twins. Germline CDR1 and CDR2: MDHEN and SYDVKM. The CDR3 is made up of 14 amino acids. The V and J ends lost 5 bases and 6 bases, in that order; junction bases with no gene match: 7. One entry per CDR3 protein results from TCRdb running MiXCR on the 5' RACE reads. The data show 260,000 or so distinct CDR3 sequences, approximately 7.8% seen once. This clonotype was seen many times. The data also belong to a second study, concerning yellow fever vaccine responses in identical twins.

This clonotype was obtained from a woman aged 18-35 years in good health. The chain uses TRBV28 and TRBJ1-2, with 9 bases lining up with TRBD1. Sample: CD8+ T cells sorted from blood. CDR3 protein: CASSTIGDRDGYTF. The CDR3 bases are TGTGCCAGCAGTACGATAGGGGACAGGGATGGCTACACCTTC.